The 18 T cell receptor beta chains presented below share a single source sample, sequenced in a study of glioma-infiltrating T cells. The iRepertoire nested amplicon-rescue multiplex PCR amplified TCR alpha and beta CDR3s from RNA. TCRdb re-analysed the multiplex PCR reads in MiXCR, keeping a single row per CDR3 protein. Among about 410,000 distinct CDR3 sequences listed, roughly two fifths were seen once. The source material was glioma tissue, nonneoplastic brain tissue, or PBMCs (not recorded which). These receptors all come from a human donor with low-grade glioma or glioblastoma, undergoing nonglioma brain surgery, or in good health (not recorded which).

Concerning this clonotype: Since the CDR3 does not end with the conserved phenylalanine or tryptophan, this likely comes from a read error. The rearrangement joins TRBV20-1 to TRBJ2-7; maybe TRBD2 (5 bases). Germline lookup yields CDR1 DFQATT and CDR2 SNEGSKA (reference sequence). The V and J ends lost 5 bases and 1 base respectively, with 21 bases between them. This CDR3 is built from 16 residues. CDR3 amino acids: CSARLAGTRLSYEQYL. The CDR3 coding sequence is TGCAGTGCTCGTTTGGCCGGCACTAGACTTTCCTACGAGCAGTACCTC.

With respect to this clonotype: A read error may explain this, as a much larger clone is one base away. The chain employs TRBV7-2 and TRBJ2-5; D may be TRBD2 (6 bases). Per the germline V gene, CDR1 is SGHTA and CDR2 is FQGNSA. V was trimmed by 4 bases and J by 7 bases, leaving 19 bases between them. This CDR3 contains 15 residues. The CDR3: CASSYYRDWVGTQYF. The CDR3 DNA follows: TGTGCCAGCAGCTACTACCGGGACTGGGTAGGGACCCAGTACTTC.

V gene TRBV28 combines with J gene TRBJ2-1; 9 bases match TRBD2. CDR1 and CDR2 (germline): MDHEN, SYDVKM. The CDR3 runs to 14 residues. V lost 4 bases to trimming and J lost 11 bases; unmatched junction nucleotides: 9. The CDR3 is CASSSRTSVRKQFF. The CDR3 DNA reads TGTGCCAGCAGTTCCCGGACTAGCGTTAGGAAGCAGTTCTTC.

This clonotype was seen repeatedly, ten times or more. CDR3 amino acids: CASSGALSYEQYF. CDR3 coding DNA: TGTGCCAGCAGTGGGGCCCTCTCCTACGAGCAGTACTTC. The chain is built from TRBV27 and TRBJ2-7; possible D gene TRBD1, 5 bases. CDR1 is MNHEY and CDR2 is SMNVEV in the germline V gene (reference sequence). V gave up 5 bases and J gave up 0 bases, with 8 bases separating them. The CDR3 spans 13 residues.

This clonotype was recorded many times. The chain is built from TRBV6-1 and TRBJ2-5; TRBD2 aligns across 16 bases. With 3 bases clipped from V and 2 bases from J, the junction kept 3 bases outside the gene matches. CDR3 length equals 17 residues. Germline-derived CDR1 and CDR2 are MNHNS and SASEGT. The CDR3 loop is CASSDSGLAGGQETQYF. The CDR3 DNA follows: TGTGCCAGCAGTGACTCGGGACTAGCGGGAGGGCAAGAGACCCAGTACTTC.

This clonotype was recorded a few times. The rearrangement joins TRBV2 to TRBJ1-2, with a tentative D call TRBD1 (6 bases). The V and J ends lost 3 bases and 5 bases respectively, with 13 bases between them. The CDR3 has 14 amino acids. CDR1 SNHLY and CDR2 FYNNEI come from the germline V gene. The CDR3 DNA is TGTGCCAGCAGTGACAGGGGCCAACTATATGGCTACACCTTC. Translation gives CASSDRGQLYGYTF.

This chain uses TRBV7-2 with TRBJ2-7, with 14 bases lining up with TRBD2. TRBJ2-1 explains the end of the DNA better; the J call may be wrong. The CDR3 is 17 amino acids. Germline assignment: CDR1 SGHTA and CDR2 FQGNSA. Here the CDR3 DNA reads TGTGCCAGCAGCTGCAGCGCAGGGACTAGCGGGAGCAATGAGCAGTTCTTC. Encoded protein: CASSCSAGTSGSNEQFF.

The rearrangement links TRBV28 to TRBJ1-2, with 7 bases that match TRBD1. Germline CDR1 and CDR2: MDHEN and SYDVKM. The junction had 14 bases not matched to a gene; V was cut back by 6 bases and J by 10 bases. This CDR3 contains 14 residues. For the CDR3, the DNA is TGTGCCAGCAGCCTGTCTTTGGTGCAGGGGGTCTACACCTTC. Translated, it gives CASSLSLVQGVYTF.

This clonotype was seen many times. The V gene is TRBV4-3, the J gene TRBJ1-1; no reliable D call. V was clipped by 0 bases and J by 1 base, with 9 bases between them. Germline loops: CDR1 LGHNA, CDR2 YSLEER. There are 15 residues in the CDR3. In nucleotides, the CDR3 is TGCGCCAGCAGCCAAGATTCCTACGGGAACACTGAAGCTTTCTTT. Translating gives CASSQDSYGNTEAFF.

This clonotype has a count of ten or more. The chain combines TRBV28 with TRBJ1-1; D remains unclear. The CDR3 runs 16 residues. The V gene's germline CDR1 is MDHEN and CDR2 SYDVKM. V was cut by 6 bases and J by 0 bases, with 17 bases left in between. CDR3 sequence (DNA): TGTGCCAGCAGACCAGACCGACCACCTATGAACACTGAAGCTTTCTTT. Translated: CASRPDRPPMNTEAFF.

Many counts were recorded for this clonotype. The chain employs TRBV14 and TRBJ2-7; TRBD2 matches at 14 bases. Germline V gene sequence: CDR1 SGHDN, CDR2 FVKESK. V was clipped by 5 bases and J by 0 bases; unmatched bases: 3. The CDR3 loop spans 16 amino acids. The CDR3 loop is CASSEGLAGASYEQYF. Here the CDR3 DNA reads TGTGCCAGCAGCGAGGGACTAGCGGGGGCCTCCTACGAGCAGTACTTC.

V gene TRBV4-3 combines with J gene TRBJ1-1, with 8 bases identical to TRBD1. CDR1 and CDR2 (germline): LGHNA, YSLEER. Trimming at V came to 4 bases and at J to 0 bases, leaving 13 bases not matched to a gene. The CDR3 loop spans 18 amino acids. CDR3 nucleotide sequence: TGCGCCAGCAGCCTCCTAACGGGGACAGGACTTATGAACACTGAAGCTTTCTTT. It encodes CASSLLTGTGLMNTEAFF.

The CDR3 is CASSPRSTGELFF. In DNA, the CDR3 is TGCGCCAGCAGCCCTAGGTCTACCGGGGAGCTGTTTTTT. V gene TRBV4-3 combines with J gene TRBJ2-2; D gene uncertain. This CDR3 region has 13 residues. Between the trimmed V and J ends, which lost 4 bases and 5 bases, there was a span of 8 bases. The germline V gene has CDR1 LGHNA and CDR2 YSLEER.

V and J are TRBV7-2 and TRBJ1-5; D unresolved. The CDR3 is 19 residues long. V was clipped by 5 bases and J by 2 bases, with 25 bases between them. From germline, CDR1 is SGHTA and CDR2 FQGNSA. This CDR3 reads CASSALHTAESRGNQPQHF. The CDR3 DNA is TGTGCCAGCAGCGCCTTGCATACAGCCGAAAGTAGGGGCAATCAGCCCCAGCATTTT. Variable domain in full (rest from reference TRBV7-2 and TRBJ1-5): GAGVSQSPSNKVTEKGKDVELRCDPISGHTALYWYRQSLGQGLEFLIYFQGNSAPDKSGLPSDRFSAERTGGSVSTLTIQRTQQEDSAVYLCASSALHTAESRGNQPQHFGDGTRLSIL.

On this clonotype: Possible read error: a much larger clone is one base away. CDR3 sequence: CASGRGDSYQQYF. The CDR3 coding sequence is TGTGCCAGCGGCAGAGGGGACTCCTACCAGCAGTACTTC. The gene calls are TRBV25-1 and TRBJ2-7; D perhaps matches TRBD2 (6 bases). The CDR3 has 13 amino acids. CDR1 is MGHDK, CDR2 SYGVNS, per germline.

The V gene is TRBV20-1, the J gene TRBJ2-7; a possible D gene is TRBD2 (6 bases). V lost 6 bases and J 2 bases, leaving 14 bases between the germline ends. Germline lookup yields CDR1 DFQATT and CDR2 SNEGSKA (reference sequence). The CDR3 covers 13 residues. This CDR3 reads CSADRDSAYEQYF. The DNA for the CDR3 is TGCAGTGCCGACCGGGACTCCGCCTACGAGCAGTACTTC.

This clonotype was seen at least ten times. This chain joins TRBV28 and TRBJ2-1; 8 positions agree with TRBD1. Germline V lookup: CDR1 MDHEN, CDR2 SYDVKM. The V segment lost 5 bases and the J segment 4 bases; nucleotides outside the gene matches: 10. This CDR3 has 16 amino acids. CDR3: CASSDTPGQAYNEQFF. The CDR3 nucleotides are TGTGCCAGCAGTGACACACCGGGACAGGCTTACAATGAGCAGTTCTTC.

The chain uses TRBV20-1 and TRBJ2-1; D might be TRBD1 or TRBD2, each matching 6 bases. V shed 3 bases and J shed 6 bases, with 12 bases lying between them. The CDR3 consists of 13 residues. CDR1 and CDR2 (germline): DFQATT, SNEGSKA (reference sequence). CDR3 sequence: CSASWGAFNEQFF. The CDR3 DNA reads TGCAGTGCTAGTTGGGGGGCATTCAATGAGCAGTTCTTC.